What follows are 5 T cell receptor beta chains derived from one specimen sequenced in a study of OX40 agonist ivuxolimab in advanced cancers. Only in-frame clones appear in the TCRdb table, and some are missing; sequencing was by immunoSEQ multiplex PCR. The sample holds roughly 14,000 clones, around 65% seen once. The sample in question was CD4+ or CD8+ T cells sorted from blood, obtained in a trial of the OX40 agonist ivuxolimab. The receptors stem from an adult with an advanced solid tumor such as melanoma, head and neck, liver or kidney cancer.

V usage is TRBV6-6 and J usage is TRBJ1-2; D is possibly TRBD1 (5 bases). Germline V CDR1 and CDR2: MNHNY, SVGAGI (reference sequence). V lost 0 bases to trimming and J lost 0 bases, with 8 bases between them. The CDR3 contains 15 residues. CDR3 residues: CASSYSVGANYGYTF. CDR3 DNA: TGTGCCAGCAGTTACTCGGTGGGGGCTAACTATGGCTACACCTTC.

J is TRBJ2-3 and V is TRBV11-2; 8 nucleotides match TRBD2. CDR1 and CDR2 from the germline V gene are SGHAT and FQNNGV. V lost 5 bases, J lost 6 bases, and 7 bases stayed unmatched. This CDR3 is 14 amino acids long. CDR3: CASSPGRGVDTQYF. DNA for the CDR3: TGTGCCAGCAGCCCCGGGCGGGGGGTTGATACGCAGTATTTT. The whole variable domain, remainder taken from reference TRBV11-2 and TRBJ2-3, is EAGVAQSPRYKIIEKRQSVAFWCNPISGHATLYWYQQILGQGPKLLIQFQNNGVVDDSQLPKDRFSAERLKGVDSTLKIQPAKLEDSAVYLCASSPGRGVDTQYFGPGTRLTVL.

The rearrangement joins TRBV5-4 to TRBJ2-1, with D possibly matching TRBD2 (7 bases). Germline V gene data show CDR1 as SGHNT and CDR2 as YYREEE (reference sequence). The CDR3 length is 15 residues. V dropped 3 bases and J dropped 3 bases, with 13 bases sitting between them. For the CDR3, the DNA is TGTGCCAGCAGCTACGGGGGGCTTCACTACAATGAGCAGTTCTTC. It is translated as CASSYGGLHYNEQFF.

This chain uses TRBV11-3 with TRBJ2-3; a weak D match, TRBD2 (6 bases). The CDR3 runs to 14 residues. CDR1 and CDR2 (germline): SGHNT, YENEEA. V was shortened by 8 bases and J by 4 bases, with 16 bases between the two germline ends. CDR3 DNA: TGTGCCAGCTCCAGACTAGAGTCCCCAGATACGCAGTATTTT. As protein: CASSRLESPDTQYF.

The chain employs TRBV11-2 and TRBJ2-3; D is unresolved. The ends were cut back, 1 base at V and 1 base at J, with 9 bases in the middle. This CDR3 comprises 15 residues. CDR1 and CDR2 (germline): SGHAT, FQNNGV. The CDR3 protein is CASSLVTGGTDTQYF. CDR3 nucleotides: TGTGCCAGCAGCTTAGTGACTGGCGGCACAGATACGCAGTATTTT.